The rows below give T cell receptor beta chains drawn from one sample of a study of technical replicates of blood from several donors. The data were produced by immunoSEQ multiplex PCR, yet TCRdb's version contains in-frame clones alone and is incomplete. The repertoire consists of some 69,000 clones, with 88% occurring once and the leading ten covering 4% to 5%. The sample was PBMCs. These receptors all come from a human donor in good health. Some clones in this sample may be carry-over from other donors' samples. Both conserved end residues are part of each CDR3.

V	length	J	CDR3
TRBV23-1	11	TRBJ2-3	CASQGADTQYF
TRBV5-4	15	TRBJ2-5	CASSPWTGQEETQYF
TRBV6-1	12	TRBJ1-6	CASGWQNSPLHF
TRBV4-3	15	TRBJ2-5	CASSQGSGESETQYF
TRBV4-1	17	TRBJ2-1	CASSQVDLGLAGNEQFF
TRBV23-1	13	TRBJ1-5	CASSQSAGQPQHF
TRBV4-2	17	TRBJ2-7	CASSQSAQRDWSYEQYF
TRBV6-6	13	TRBJ2-1	CASLGGKSNEQFF
TRBV6-5	13	TRBJ1-1	CASSYSQGNEAFF
TRBV7-9	11	TRBJ2-3	CASTYTDTQYF
TRBV7-2	14	TRBJ1-5	CASSLIFSGQPQHF
TRBV10-2	14	TRBJ2-3	CASSLSSGRYTQYF
TRBV7-2	15	TRBJ2-1	CASKPGQDPYNEQFF
TRBV4-2	15	TRBJ2-5	CASSQDQGTAETQYF
TRBV7-3	14	TRBJ2-1	CASSTSGGPDEQFF
TRBV4-3	16	TRBJ2-5	CASSQDLGQGRETQYF
TRBV7-2	15	TRBJ1-4	CASSLGGREGEKLFF
TRBV30	15	TRBJ2-1	CAWSVTPRAVTPQFF
TRBV7-2	15	TRBJ2-7	CASTKSGTGVYEQYF
TRBV15	14	TRBJ2-5	CATSRGTGEETQYF
TRBV18	14	TRBJ2-7	CASSPIGGNNEQYF
TRBV18	15	TRBJ2-5	CASSRSQQGKETQYF
TRBV10-3	13	TRBJ2-7	CAISRSPSYEQYF
TRBV7-2	15	TRBJ1-2	CASSSGGAANYGYTF
TRBV29-1	12	TRBJ2-7	CSVVTSSYEQYF
TRBV7-3	15	TRBJ2-3	CASSFRAGGQSTQYF
TRBV19	16	TRBJ2-1	CASSIAGAGAYNEQFF
TRBV5-6	14	TRBJ2-5	CASSFRTSVETQYF
TRBV5-1	17	TRBJ1-6	CASSRGQGSSYNSPLHF
TRBV5-1	14	TRBJ2-7	CASSLGAGVYEQYF
TRBV19	12	TRBJ1-3	CASSTGGNTIYF
TRBV6-6	14	TRBJ2-7	CASESTGGAYEQYF
TRBV18	14	TRBJ2-7	CASSLPGLAYEQYF
TRBV27	15	TRBJ2-7	CASSGKGVFNYEQYF
TRBV19	16	TRBJ1-5	CASSMRGQGSNQPQHF
TRBV19	12	TRBJ2-1	CASRGQGTLQFF
TRBV19	14	TRBJ1-2	CASRDRAENYGYTF
TRBV6-5	16	TRBJ2-7	CASSYSRGQTHSAKYF
TRBV5-1	16	TRBJ1-2	CASSPDLDRRNYGYTF
TRBV4-2	18	TRBJ2-3	CASSQEGLAGLNTDTQYF
TRBV2	14	TRBJ2-3	CASSGLTRTDTQYF
TRBV19	15	TRBJ2-7	CASSIGLAGLNEQYF
TRBV10-3	15	TRBJ2-7	CAISDPGLPYGEQYF
TRBV6-1	13	TRBJ1-1	CASSQDWNTEAFF
TRBV4-1	14	TRBJ2-7	CASSQGRGGYEQYF
TRBV6-4	16	TRBJ2-2	CASSEDSGGAAGELFF
TRBV18	17	TRBJ2-2	CASSPGQRFANTGELFF